This T cell receptor (beta chain) was recorded in a study of cytomegalovirus exposure and HLA in healthy donors. Findings and caveats of the study: It was in a later analysis that TCR association rates were seen to vary by HLA locus, highest for DRB1 and lowest for HLA-C.

The PCR made use of 60 Vbeta and 13 Jbeta primers. TCRdb's table, derived via immunoSEQ multiplex PCR, lists solely in-frame clones and lacks some. Its table lists about 65,000 clones. This CDR3 spans 16 amino acids. V was pared by 5 bases and J by 3 bases, with 5 bases of the junction left unmatched. Germline V CDR1 and CDR2: SGHTA, FQGNSA. A note on this clone: No antigen is known for it.

The receptor comes from a boy between 10 and 17 years old in good health and CMV-seronegative. The gene calls are TRBV7-2 and TRBJ2-3; 13 bases map to TRBD2. Sequencing used PBMCs. DNA of the CDR3: TGTGCCAGCAGCCATCAGGGACTAGCGGGAACAGATACGCAGTATTTT. Translated: CASSHQGLAGTDTQYF.